This T cell receptor beta chain was documented in a study of post-analysis software for immune sequencing data. Study results and caveats: A significant reduction in normalized Chao1 diversity was observed in multiple sclerosis patients versus controls. Included in a set of a few TRBV segments more frequent in patients than controls were TRBV5-6, TRBV5-1 and TRBV20-1. Samples made in the same batch grouped tightly together by F measure.

This clonotype was found a few times. Its matching antigen is unknown. cDNA libraries of TCR beta carried unique molecular identifiers. Starting from about 0.94 to 9.7 million T cells, the study yielded 500,000 or so cDNA molecules. In TCRdb, the PCR reads were re-called with MiXCR into one record per CDR3 protein. In the table there are about 770,000 distinct CDR3 sequences, around 42% of which are singletons. CDR1 and CDR2 (germline): LGHNA, YNFKEQ. V lost 0 bases and J lost 3, with 11 bases in between. The CDR3 consists of 15 residues. Sequencing input: blood. The chain links TRBV4-2 to TRBJ2-5, with a tentative D call TRBD1 (6 bases). The source is a girl aged 5-17 years with multiple sclerosis. This CDR3 is CASSQEVEGEETQYF. CDR3 in DNA: TGTGCCAGCAGCCAAGAGGTAGAGGGGGAAGAGACCCAGTACTTC.